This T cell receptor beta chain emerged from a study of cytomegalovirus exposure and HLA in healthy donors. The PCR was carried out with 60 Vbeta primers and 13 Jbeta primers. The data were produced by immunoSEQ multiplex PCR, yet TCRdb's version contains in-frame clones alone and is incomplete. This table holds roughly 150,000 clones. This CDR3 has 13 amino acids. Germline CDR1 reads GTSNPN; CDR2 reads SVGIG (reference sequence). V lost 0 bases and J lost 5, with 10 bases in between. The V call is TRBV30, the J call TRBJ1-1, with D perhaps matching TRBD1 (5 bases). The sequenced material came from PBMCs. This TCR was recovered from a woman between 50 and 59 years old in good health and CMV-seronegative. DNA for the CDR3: TGTGCCTGGAGTGTAACAGGAAGTACTGAAGCTTTCTTT. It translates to CAWSVTGSTEAFF.